The T cell receptor (beta chain) described here comes from a study of T-cell reconstitution after alpha-beta-depleted transplantation in children. The TCRbeta library incorporated unique molecular identifiers. One entry per CDR3 protein, called by TCRdb with MiXCR from the PCR reads. The sample consists of hundreds of thousands of distinct CDR3 sequences, roughly a tenth of them appearing once. This clonotype appeared a few times. The V gene lost 5 bases and the J gene lost 7 bases, with 9 bases spanning the gap. Germline V gene sequence: CDR1 SGHDN, CDR2 FVKESK. The CDR3 has 12 residues. The source material was PBMCs from the stem cell graft donor, sampled from the stem cell graft. This TCR was sampled from a human donor who donated a stem cell graft to a child with acute myeloid leukemia. The chain uses TRBV14 and TRBJ2-1; D is undetermined. CDR3 amino acids: CASSFSANEQFF. DNA for the CDR3: TGTGCCAGCAGCTTCAGCGCGAATGAGCAGTTCTTC.